The 19 T cell receptor beta chains in this list originate from one sample, sequenced in a study of cytomegalovirus exposure and HLA in healthy donors. PCR primers comprised 60 Vbeta and 13 Jbeta primers. Clones were sequenced by immunoSEQ multiplex PCR, and TCRdb holds only the in-frame ones, with some missing. Of about 50,000 clones listed, around three quarters were seen once; the top ten hold more than 7%. The specimen sequenced was PBMCs. Source of these receptors: a man aged 30 to 45 in good health and CMV-seropositive.

The genes are TRBV7-2 and TRBJ2-2; a possible D gene is TRBD2 (5 bases). V dropped 2 bases and J dropped 11 bases, with 12 bases sitting between them. From germline, CDR1 is SGHTA and CDR2 FQGNSA. The length of the CDR3 is 13 residues. The DNA of the CDR3 is TGTGCCAGCAGCTTAATTCGGGAAGCCGAGCTGTTTTTT. This sequence encodes CASSLIREAELFF. Based on the CDR3 plus reference TRBV7-2 and TRBJ2-2, the full variable domain is GAGVSQSPSNKVTEKGKDVELRCDPISGHTALYWYRQSLGQGLEFLIYFQGNSAPDKSGLPSDRFSAERTGGSVSTLTIQRTQQEDSAVYLCASSLIREAELFFGEGSRLTVL.

The chain uses TRBV5-1 and TRBJ1-2; TRBD1 matches at 7 bases. The CDR3 covers 14 residues. The V gene end was trimmed by 3 bases and the J gene end by 3 bases; junction bases not matched to a gene: 5. The germline gives CDR1 SGHRS, CDR2 YFSETQ. The CDR3 loop is CASSSTGVDYGYTF. For the CDR3, the DNA is TGCGCCAGCAGCTCAACAGGGGTCGACTATGGCTACACCTTC. The variable domain in full, completed from reference TRBV5-1 and TRBJ1-2, reads KAGVTQTPRYLIKTRGQQVTLSCSPISGHRSVSWYQQTPGQGLQFLFEYFSETQRNKGNFPGRFSGRQFSNSRSEMNVSTLELGDSALYLCASSSTGVDYGYTFGSGTRLTVV.

This sequence joins TRBV25-1 and TRBJ1-1, with D perhaps TRBD1 (6 bases). Per germline, CDR1 MGHDK and CDR2 SYGVNS. This CDR3 contains 15 residues. The germline V and J ends were trimmed by 3 bases and 0 bases, with 11 bases remaining between them. CDR3 sequence reads: CASSDRGNMNTEAFF. DNA for the CDR3: TGTGCCAGCAGTGATAGGGGGAACATGAACACTGAAGCTTTCTTT.

V gene TRBV5-6 combines with J gene TRBJ2-5; TRBD1 agrees at 9 bases. Looked up from germline, CDR1 is SGHDT and CDR2 is YYEEEE. V was clipped by 1 base and J by 2 bases; unmatched bases: 6. This CDR3 contains 16 residues. CDR3 region: CASSLRGTGNQETQYF. DNA for the CDR3: TGTGCCAGCAGCTTGAGGGGGACAGGGAATCAAGAGACCCAGTACTTC.

The rearrangement joins TRBV4-1 to TRBJ2-5; D call uncertain. Germline V gene lookup returns CDR1 MGHRA and CDR2 YSYEKL. The CDR3 runs to 14 residues. Trimming left V 0 bases short and J 2 bases short, with 7 bases between. CDR3 nucleotide sequence: TGCGCCAGCAGCCAAGAGGGCCTACAAGAGACCCAGTACTTC. This encodes CASSQEGLQETQYF.

The chain recombines TRBV5-1 with TRBJ1-4, with TRBD1 matching 8 bases. The trim removed 0 bases at V and 8 bases at J, leaving 6 bases unmatched. Looked up from germline, CDR1 is SGHRS and CDR2 is YFSETQ. CDR3 size: 15 residues. CDR3 in DNA: TGCGCCAGCAGCTTGGTAGCAGGGGGCCAGGAAAAACTGTTTTTT. Translated: CASSLVAGGQEKLFF.

The rearrangement uses TRBV6-5 and TRBJ1-2; D may be TRBD1 (6 bases). Trimming cost V 7 bases and J 4 bases, with 16 bases left between them. Germline assignment: CDR1 MNHEY and CDR2 SVGAGI. CDR3 length: 14 residues. CDR3 in amino acids: CASTPSGQTYGYTF. Written as DNA, the CDR3 is TGTGCCAGCACCCCATCTGGACAGACCTATGGCTACACCTTC.

This chain joins TRBV29-1 and TRBJ1-5; 8 bases fit TRBD1. With 4 bases clipped from V and 3 bases from J, the junction kept 5 bases outside the gene matches. The CDR3 is 14 residues long. Looked up from germline, CDR1 is SQVTM and CDR2 is ANQGSEA. CDR3 bases: TGCAGCGTTGGTACAGGGGGGGCCAATCAGCCCCAGCATTTT. Its protein product is CSVGTGGANQPQHF. The full variable domain, completed using reference TRBV29-1 and TRBJ1-5, is SAVISQKPSRDICQRGTSLTIQCQVDSQVTMMFWYRQQPGQSLTLIATANQGSEATYESGFVIDKFPISRPNLTFSTLTVSNMSPEDSSIYLCSVGTGGANQPQHFGDGTRLSIL.

The sample holds a few counts of this clone. This sample also contains other DNA sequences that code for the same CDR3. The chain joins TRBV5-1 to TRBJ2-5, with D possibly TRBD2 on 6 matching bases. Between the trimmed V and J ends, which lost 3 bases and 0 bases, there was a span of 12 bases. The germline CDR1 and CDR2 sequences are SGHRS and YFSETQ. There are 15 residues in the CDR3. CDR3 loop: CASSSRPGDQETQYF. CDR3 bases: TGCGCCAGCAGCTCCCGCCCGGGGGACCAAGAGACCCAGTACTTC.

This clone was recorded only once. The chain couples TRBV7-9 to TRBJ2-3; tentatively, D is TRBD2 (5 bases). The V gene's germline CDR1 is SEHNR and CDR2 FQNEAQ (reference sequence). Trimming cost V 4 bases and J 6 bases, with 17 bases left between them. The CDR3 runs 15 residues. DNA for the CDR3: TGTGCCAGCAGCTCTAACACTAGGTCTGGGGATACGCAGTATTTT. Translating it yields CASSSNTRSGDTQYF.

This chain links TRBV6-5 with TRBJ1-1, with D possibly TRBD1 on 5 matching bases. CDR3 size: 14 residues. Trimming took off 5 bases at V and 1 base at J, with 11 bases between the two ends. Looked up from germline, CDR1 is MNHEY and CDR2 is SVGAGI. CDR3 residues: CASSIGHANTEAFF. CDR3 DNA: TGTGCCAGCAGTATAGGACACGCGAACACTGAAGCTTTCTTT.

This clone was counted between two and nine times. The rearrangement joins TRBV6-1 to TRBJ1-5; 11 positions match TRBD1. The CDR3 is made up of 18 amino acids. J was trimmed by 5 bases and V by 0 bases; bases with no gene match: 9. CDR1 is MNHNS and CDR2 is SASEGT in the germline V gene. The CDR3: CASSEALLPDRGHQPQHF. The CDR3 coding sequence is TGTGCCAGCAGTGAAGCACTATTACCGGACAGGGGGCATCAGCCCCAGCATTTT.

This clone has just one count. The chain is built from TRBV6-1 and TRBJ1-6; 8 bases fit TRBD1. Trimming took 9 bases from V and 7 from J; bases not matched to a gene: 5. The CDR3 loop spans 13 amino acids. The V gene's germline CDR1 is MNHNS and CDR2 SASEGT. The CDR3 spells CASIRGLNSPLHF. The CDR3 nucleotides read TGTGCCAGTATCAGGGGGCTGAATTCACCCCTCCACTTT.

The V call is TRBV6-6, the J call TRBJ1-2; tentative D call: TRBD1 (6 bases). The germline V gene has CDR1 MNHNY and CDR2 SVGAGI (reference sequence). The CDR3 runs 16 residues. The V and J ends lost 5 bases and 1 base respectively, with 17 bases between them. CDR3 DNA sequence: TGTGCCAGCAGTGGACAGCACATAGGCCTTAACTATGGCTACACCTTC. It codes for CASSGQHIGLNYGYTF.

The V gene is TRBV18, the J gene TRBJ2-5; 7 positions agree with TRBD2. The CDR3 extends over 16 amino acids. CDR1 and CDR2 (germline): KGHSH, LQKENI. Losses at the gene ends were 1 base for V and 1 base for J; bases not matched to a gene: 6. The CDR3 loop reads CASSPLASGFQETQYF. For the CDR3, the DNA is TGTGCCAGCTCACCACTAGCTAGCGGCTTCCAAGAGACCCAGTACTTC.

This chain joins TRBV19 and TRBJ2-5; D perhaps matches TRBD1 (5 bases). With 5 bases removed from V and 2 bases from J, the gap between germline ends came to 18 bases. Germline CDR1 and CDR2: LNHDA and SQIVND (reference sequence). This CDR3 spans 16 amino acids. The CDR3 DNA reads as TGTGCCAGTAGTCCCACAGGCCATGGGGTTCAAGAGACCCAGTACTTC. Amino acids: CASSPTGHGVQETQYF.

J is TRBJ2-7 and V is TRBV9; D is unresolved. CDR3 length equals 13 residues. Trimming stripped 0 bases from V and 5 bases from J, with 9 bases between. The germline CDR1 and CDR2 sequences are SGDLS and YYNGEE. Here the CDR3 reads CASSVDWRNEQYF. The DNA of the CDR3 is TGTGCCAGCAGCGTAGATTGGAGAAACGAGCAGTACTTC.

This rearrangement joins TRBV2 to TRBJ2-2; TRBD2 matches 7 bases. Trimming cost V 9 bases and J 2 bases; bases outside gene matches: 6. CDR1 SNHLY and CDR2 FYNNEI come from the germline V gene. This CDR3 spans 14 amino acids. CDR3 amino acids: CASDPGGNTGELFF. The CDR3 nucleotides read TGTGCCAGTGACCCGGGGGGAAACACCGGGGAGCTGTTTTTT.

V and J are TRBV7-8 and TRBJ2-5, with 7 bases matching TRBD2. V was pared by 3 bases and J by 11 bases, with 6 bases of the junction left unmatched. The CDR3 has 12 residues. Germline V gene data show CDR1 as SGHVS and CDR2 as FQNEAQ. The CDR3 DNA is TGTGCCAGCAGCTTGGTCCCGCGGGAGCAGTACTTC. It codes for CASSLVPREQYF.